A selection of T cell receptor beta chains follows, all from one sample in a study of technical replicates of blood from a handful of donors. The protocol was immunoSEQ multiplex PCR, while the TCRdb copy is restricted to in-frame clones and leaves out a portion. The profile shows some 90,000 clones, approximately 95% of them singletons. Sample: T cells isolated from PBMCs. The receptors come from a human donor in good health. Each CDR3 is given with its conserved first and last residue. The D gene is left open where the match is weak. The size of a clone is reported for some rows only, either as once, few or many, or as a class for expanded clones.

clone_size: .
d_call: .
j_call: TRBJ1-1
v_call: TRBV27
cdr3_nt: TGTGCCAGCAGTTTCACCGGGAAGAACACTGAAGCTTTCTTT
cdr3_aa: CASSFTGKNTEAFF

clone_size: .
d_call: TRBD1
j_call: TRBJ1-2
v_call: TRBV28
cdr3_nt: TGTGCCAGCAGTCGTGGACAGGGGGCTGTAGGCTACACCTTC
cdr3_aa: CASSRGQGAVGYTF

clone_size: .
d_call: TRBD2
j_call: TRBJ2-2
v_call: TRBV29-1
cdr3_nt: TGCAGCGTTGTTCTAGCGGGGAACACCGGGGAGCTGTTTTTT
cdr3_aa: CSVVLAGNTGELFF

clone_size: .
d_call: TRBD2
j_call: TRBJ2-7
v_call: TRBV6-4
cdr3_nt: TGTGCCAGCAGTGAGGACCCAACGGGACTAGGATCCTACGAGCAGTACTTC
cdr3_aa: CASSEDPTGLGSYEQYF

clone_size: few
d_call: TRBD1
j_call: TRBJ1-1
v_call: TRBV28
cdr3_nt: TGTGCCAGCAGTCCCGGGACAGGGATCACTGAAGCTTTCTTT
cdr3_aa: CASSPGTGITEAFF

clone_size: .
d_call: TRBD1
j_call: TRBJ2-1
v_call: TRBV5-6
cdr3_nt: TGTGCCAGCAGCTTAGGACAGGGTGACAATGAGCAGTTCTTC
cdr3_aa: CASSLGQGDNEQFF

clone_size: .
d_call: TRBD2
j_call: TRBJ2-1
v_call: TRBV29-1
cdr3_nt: TGCAGCGTTGAAAGCGGGAGTCTCCTCAATGAGCAGTTCTTC
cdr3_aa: CSVESGSLLNEQFF

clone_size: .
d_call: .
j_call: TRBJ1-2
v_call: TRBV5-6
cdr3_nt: TGTGCCAGCAGCTTGGTTTACAGGGTTAACTATGGCTACACCTTC
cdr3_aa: CASSLVYRVNYGYTF

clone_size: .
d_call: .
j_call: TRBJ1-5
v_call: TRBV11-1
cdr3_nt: TGTGCCAGCAGCTCAGACGGGCAGCCCCAGCATTTT
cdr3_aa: CASSSDGQPQHF

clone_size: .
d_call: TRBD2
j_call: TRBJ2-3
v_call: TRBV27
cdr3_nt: TGTGCCAGCAGTTTATTGGGTAGCGGGAGTATATTGTATACGCAGTATTTT
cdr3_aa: CASSLLGSGSILYTQYF

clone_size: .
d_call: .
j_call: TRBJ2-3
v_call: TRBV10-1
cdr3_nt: TGCGCCAGCACCTTCGAGGAGGAGTATTTT
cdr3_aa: CASTFEEEYF

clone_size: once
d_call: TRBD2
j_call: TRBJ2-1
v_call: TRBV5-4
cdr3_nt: TGTGCCAGCAGCTCCTTTAGCGGGAGAGATTCCTACAATGAGCAGTTCTTC
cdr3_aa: CASSSFSGRDSYNEQFF

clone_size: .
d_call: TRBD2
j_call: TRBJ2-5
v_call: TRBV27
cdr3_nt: TGTGCCAGCAGAGGACTAGCGGGAGTAGGAGAGACCCAGTACTTC
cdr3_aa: CASRGLAGVGETQYF

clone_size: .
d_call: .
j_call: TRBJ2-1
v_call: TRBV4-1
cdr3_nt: TGCGCCAGCAGCCAAGTCGGACGGGAGATCTATGAGCAGTTCTTC
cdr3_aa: CASSQVGREIYEQFF

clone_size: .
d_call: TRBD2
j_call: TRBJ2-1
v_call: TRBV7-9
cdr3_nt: TGTGCCAGCAGCTTACTAGCGGGAGATGAGCAGTTCTTC
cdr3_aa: CASSLLAGDEQFF

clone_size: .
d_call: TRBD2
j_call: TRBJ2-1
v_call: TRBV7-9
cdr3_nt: TGTGCCAGCAGACAGGGACTAGATTACAATGAGCAGTTCTTC
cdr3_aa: CASRQGLDYNEQFF

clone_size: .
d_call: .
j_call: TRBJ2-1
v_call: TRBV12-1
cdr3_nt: TGTGCCAGCATCCCTAGGCGGGACCTCTCCTACAATGAGCAGTTCTTC
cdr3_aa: CASIPRRDLSYNEQFF

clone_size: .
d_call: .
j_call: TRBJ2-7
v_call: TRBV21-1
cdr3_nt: TGTGCCAGAAATTCGACAGGGGGAAATTACGAGCAGTACTTC
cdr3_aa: CARNSTGGNYEQYF

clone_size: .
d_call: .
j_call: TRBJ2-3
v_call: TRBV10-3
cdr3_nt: TGTGCCATCAGTGAGTCCGGTCCAGGACAGTTGACCACAGATACGCAGTATTTT
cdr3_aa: CAISESGPGQLTTDTQYF

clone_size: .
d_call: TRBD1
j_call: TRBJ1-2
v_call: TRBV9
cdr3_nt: TGTGCCAGCAGCGTGGACAGGGAAGGAGGCTACACCTTC
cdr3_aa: CASSVDREGGYTF

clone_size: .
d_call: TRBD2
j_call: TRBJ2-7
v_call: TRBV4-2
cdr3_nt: TGTGCCAGCAGCCAAGGTCGCGGCGGGAGTTACACCTACGAGCAGTACTTC
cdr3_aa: CASSQGRGGSYTYEQYF

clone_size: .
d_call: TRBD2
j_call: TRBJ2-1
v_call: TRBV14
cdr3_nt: TGTGCCAGCAGCCAAGGCCCACAGCGGGAGAAAGACAATGAGCAGTTCTTC
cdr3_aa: CASSQGPQREKDNEQFF

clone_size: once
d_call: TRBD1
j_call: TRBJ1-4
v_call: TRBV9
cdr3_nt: TGTGCCAGCAGCCTAACAACCGGGACAGGAGCTGAAAAACTGTTTTTT
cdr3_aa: CASSLTTGTGAEKLFF

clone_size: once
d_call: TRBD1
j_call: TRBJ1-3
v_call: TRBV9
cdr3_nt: TGTGCCAGCAGCACGGACAGGGGCCTCTCTGGAAACACCATATATTTT
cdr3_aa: CASSTDRGLSGNTIYF

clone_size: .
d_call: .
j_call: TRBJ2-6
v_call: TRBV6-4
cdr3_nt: TGTGCCAGCAGTTCCGGGGGCTCTGGGGCCAACGTCCTGACTTTC
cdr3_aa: CASSSGGSGANVLTF

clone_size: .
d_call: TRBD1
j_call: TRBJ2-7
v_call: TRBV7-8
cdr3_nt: TGTGCCAGCAGCCAATTGAGGGGGCACGAGCAGTACTTC
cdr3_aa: CASSQLRGHEQYF

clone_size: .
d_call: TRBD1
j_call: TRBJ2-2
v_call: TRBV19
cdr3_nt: TGTGCCAGTAGTATCAGGACAGGGGGTTACACCGGGGAGCTGTTTTTT
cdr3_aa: CASSIRTGGYTGELFF

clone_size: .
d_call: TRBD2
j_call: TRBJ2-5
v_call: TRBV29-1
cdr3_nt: TGCAGCGTTGAAGATGGAGCGGGAGGACAAGAGACCCAGTACTTC
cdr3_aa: CSVEDGAGGQETQYF

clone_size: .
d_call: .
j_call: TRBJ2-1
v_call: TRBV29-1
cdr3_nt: TGCAGCGTTGACGCGGGGGCGAATGAGCAGTTCTTC
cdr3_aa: CSVDAGANEQFF

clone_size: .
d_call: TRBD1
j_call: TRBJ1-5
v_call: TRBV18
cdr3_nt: TGTGCCAGCTCACCGGGACAGGGGTCCTCATCTAATCAGCCCCAGCATTTT
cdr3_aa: CASSPGQGSSSNQPQHF

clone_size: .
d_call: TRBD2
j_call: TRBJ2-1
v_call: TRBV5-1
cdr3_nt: TGCGCCAGCAGCCCATCCGGGACTAGGTACAATGAGCAGTTCTTC
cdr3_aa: CASSPSGTRYNEQFF

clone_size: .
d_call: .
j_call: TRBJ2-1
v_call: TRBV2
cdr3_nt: TGTGCCAGCAGTGAGGGACTGTACAATGAGCAGTTCTTC
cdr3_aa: CASSEGLYNEQFF

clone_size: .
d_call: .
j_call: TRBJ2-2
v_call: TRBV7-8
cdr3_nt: TGTGCCAGCAGCCCGCGATTGGGGGAGCTGTTTTTT
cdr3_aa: CASSPRLGELFF

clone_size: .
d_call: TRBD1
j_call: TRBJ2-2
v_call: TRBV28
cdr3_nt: TGTGCCAGCAGCTTGACAGGGGCCGGGGAGCTGTTTTTT
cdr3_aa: CASSLTGAGELFF

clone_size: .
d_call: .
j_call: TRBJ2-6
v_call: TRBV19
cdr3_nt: TGTGCCAGTTCTCTAGACAGCTCTGGGGCCAACGTCCTGACTTTC
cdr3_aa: CASSLDSSGANVLTF

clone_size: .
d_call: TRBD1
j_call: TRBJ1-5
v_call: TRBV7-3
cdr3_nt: TGTGCCAGCAGACCGACAGGGGACCAGCCCCAGCATTTT
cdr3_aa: CASRPTGDQPQHF

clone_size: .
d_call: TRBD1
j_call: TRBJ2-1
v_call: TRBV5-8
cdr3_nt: TGTGCCAGCAGCTCTGGCAGGGGGACCTACAATGAGCAGTTCTTC
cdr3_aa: CASSSGRGTYNEQFF

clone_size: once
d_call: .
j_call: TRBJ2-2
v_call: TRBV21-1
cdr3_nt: TGTGCCCGCCCCCCCTGGACAGTGAACACCGGGGAGCTGTTTTTT
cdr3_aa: CARPPWTVNTGELFF

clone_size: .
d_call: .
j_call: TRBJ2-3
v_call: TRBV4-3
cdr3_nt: TGCGCCAGCAGCCAAGATTGGGCAGAAACTTTTTCTAGCACAGATACGCAGTATTTT
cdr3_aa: CASSQDWAETFSSTDTQYF

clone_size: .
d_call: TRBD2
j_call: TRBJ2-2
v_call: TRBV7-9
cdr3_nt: TGTGCCAGCAGCTTACTAGCGGGAGAGACCGGGGAGCTGTTTTTT
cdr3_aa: CASSLLAGETGELFF

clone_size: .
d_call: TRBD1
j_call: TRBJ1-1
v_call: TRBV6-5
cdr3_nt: TGTGCCAGCAGGGGAGGACAGGCTGTCACTGAAGCTTTCTTT
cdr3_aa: CASRGGQAVTEAFF

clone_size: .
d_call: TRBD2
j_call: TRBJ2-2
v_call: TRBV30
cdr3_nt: TGTGCCTGGAGTTCCGGGACTATCAACACCGGGGAGCTGTTTTTT
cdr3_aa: CAWSSGTINTGELFF

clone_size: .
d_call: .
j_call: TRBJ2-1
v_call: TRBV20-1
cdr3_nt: TGCAGTGTATGGGAGAATGAGCAGTTCTTC
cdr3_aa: CSVWENEQFF

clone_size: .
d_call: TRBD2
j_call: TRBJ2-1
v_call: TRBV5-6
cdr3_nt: TGTGCCAGCAGCTTGCTAGCGGGAGAAGTCAATGAGCAGTTCTTC
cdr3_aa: CASSLLAGEVNEQFF

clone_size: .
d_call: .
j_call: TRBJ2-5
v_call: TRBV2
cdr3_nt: TGTGCCAGCAGTACACAGGGAAGGGGGGAGACCCAGTACTTC
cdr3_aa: CASSTQGRGETQYF

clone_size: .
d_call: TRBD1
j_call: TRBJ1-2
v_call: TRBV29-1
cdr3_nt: TGCAGCGATGGGACAGTCTATGGCTACACCTTC
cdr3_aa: CSDGTVYGYTF

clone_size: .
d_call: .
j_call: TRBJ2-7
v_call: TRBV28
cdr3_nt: TGTGCCACCACCGGGACACCTTCCTACGAGCAGTACTTC
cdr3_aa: CATTGTPSYEQYF

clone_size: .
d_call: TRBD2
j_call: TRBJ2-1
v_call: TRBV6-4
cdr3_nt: TGTGCCAGCAGTGATATAGCGGGAGTACCTGAGCAGTTCTTC
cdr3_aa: CASSDIAGVPEQFF

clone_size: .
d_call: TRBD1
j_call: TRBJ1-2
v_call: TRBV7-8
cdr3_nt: TGTGCCAGCAGCTTAGTCCCGACAGGGTTACTTGGCTACACCTTC
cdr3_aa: CASSLVPTGLLGYTF

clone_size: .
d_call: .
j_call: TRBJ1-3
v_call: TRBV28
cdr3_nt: TGTGCCAGCAGTCCACTAGGGGGGGCCCACGGAAACACCATATATTTT
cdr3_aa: CASSPLGGAHGNTIYF

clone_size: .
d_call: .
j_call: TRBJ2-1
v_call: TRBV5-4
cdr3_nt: TGTGCCAGCGGGAGGTACTACAATGAGCAGTTCTTC
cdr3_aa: CASGRYYNEQFF

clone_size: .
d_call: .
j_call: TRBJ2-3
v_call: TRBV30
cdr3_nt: TGTGCCTGGAGTGCGCTACTGGAGGATACGCAGTATTTT
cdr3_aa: CAWSALLEDTQYF

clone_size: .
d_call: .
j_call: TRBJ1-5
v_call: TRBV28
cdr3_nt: TGTGCCAGCAGTCCTACGAGATTTGGGCCCCAGCATTTT
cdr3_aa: CASSPTRFGPQHF

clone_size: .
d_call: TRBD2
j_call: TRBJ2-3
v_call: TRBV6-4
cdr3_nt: TGTGCCAGCAAGATAGCGGGAGAGGCAGATACGCAGTATTTT
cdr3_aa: CASKIAGEADTQYF